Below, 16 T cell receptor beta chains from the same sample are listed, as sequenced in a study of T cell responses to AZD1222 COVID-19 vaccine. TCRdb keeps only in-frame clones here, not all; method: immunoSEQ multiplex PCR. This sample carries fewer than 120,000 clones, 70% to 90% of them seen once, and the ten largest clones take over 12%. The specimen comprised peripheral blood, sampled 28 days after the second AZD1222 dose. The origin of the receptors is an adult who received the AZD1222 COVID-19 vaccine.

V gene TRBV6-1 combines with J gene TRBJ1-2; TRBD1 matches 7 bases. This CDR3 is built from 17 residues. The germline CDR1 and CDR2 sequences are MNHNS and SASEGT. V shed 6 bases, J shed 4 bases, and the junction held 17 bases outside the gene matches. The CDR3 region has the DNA TGTGCCAGCAGCGAAAGGGAGGCGCCCAGGGGGAGCTATGGCTACACCTTC. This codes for CASSEREAPRGSYGYTF.

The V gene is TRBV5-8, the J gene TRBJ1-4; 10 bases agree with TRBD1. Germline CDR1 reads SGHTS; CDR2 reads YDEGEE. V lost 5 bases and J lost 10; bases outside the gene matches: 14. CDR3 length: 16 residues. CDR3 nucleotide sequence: TGTGCCAGCAGATCCGGGACAGGGGAGGGAGAAGGAAAACTGTTTTTT. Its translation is CASRSGTGEGEGKLFF. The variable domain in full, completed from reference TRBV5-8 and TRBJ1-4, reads EAGVTQSPTHLIKTRGQQATLRCSPISGHTSVYWYQQALGLGLQFLLWYDEGEERNRGNFPPRFSGRQFPNYSSELNVNALELEDSALYLCASRSGTGEGEGKLFFGSGTQLSVL.

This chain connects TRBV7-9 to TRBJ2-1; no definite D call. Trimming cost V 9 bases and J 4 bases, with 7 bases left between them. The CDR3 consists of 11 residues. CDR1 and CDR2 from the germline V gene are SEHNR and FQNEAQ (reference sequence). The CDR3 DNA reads TGTGCCAGAGAAGCATACAATGAGCAGTTCTTC. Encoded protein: CAREAYNEQFF.

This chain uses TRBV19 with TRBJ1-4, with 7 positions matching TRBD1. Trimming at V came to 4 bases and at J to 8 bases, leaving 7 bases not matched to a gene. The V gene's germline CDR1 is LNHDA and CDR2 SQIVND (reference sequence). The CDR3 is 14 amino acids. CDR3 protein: CASSTTGNREKLFF. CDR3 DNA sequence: TGTGCCAGTAGTACGACAGGGAATCGCGAAAAACTGTTTTTT.

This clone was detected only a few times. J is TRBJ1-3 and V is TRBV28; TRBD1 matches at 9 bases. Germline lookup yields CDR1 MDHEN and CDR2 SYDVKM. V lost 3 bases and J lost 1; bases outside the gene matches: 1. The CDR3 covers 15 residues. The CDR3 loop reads CASSLTGGSGNTIYF. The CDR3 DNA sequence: TGTGCCAGCAGTTTGACAGGGGGATCTGGAAACACCATATATTTT.

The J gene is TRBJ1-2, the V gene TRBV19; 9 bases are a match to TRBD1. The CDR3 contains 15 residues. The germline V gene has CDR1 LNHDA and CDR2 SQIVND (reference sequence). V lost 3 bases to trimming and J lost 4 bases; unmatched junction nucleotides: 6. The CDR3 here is CASSIDRDRAYGYTF. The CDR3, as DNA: TGTGCCAGTAGTATTGACCGGGACAGGGCCTATGGCTACACCTTC.

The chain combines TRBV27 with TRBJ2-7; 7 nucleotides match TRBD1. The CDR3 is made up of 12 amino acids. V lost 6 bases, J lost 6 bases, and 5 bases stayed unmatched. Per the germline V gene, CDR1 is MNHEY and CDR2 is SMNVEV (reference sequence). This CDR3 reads CASSTTGVEQYF. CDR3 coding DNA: TGTGCCAGCAGCACTACAGGGGTCGAGCAGTACTTC.

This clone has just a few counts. CDR3 in DNA: TGCGCCAGCAGGCTGACAGGGGGCATCGGGGAGCTGTTTTTT. It is translated as CASRLTGGIGELFF. The gene calls are TRBV4-1 and TRBJ2-2; 10 bases map to TRBD1. The CDR3 covers 14 residues. Looked up from germline, CDR1 is MGHRA and CDR2 is YSYEKL. Trimming removed 6 bases from V and 7 bases from J; junction bases left unmatched: 5.

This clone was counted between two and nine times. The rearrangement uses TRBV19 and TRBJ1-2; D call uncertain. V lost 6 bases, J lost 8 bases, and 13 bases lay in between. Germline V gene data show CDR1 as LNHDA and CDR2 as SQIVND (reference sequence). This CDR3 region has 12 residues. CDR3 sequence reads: CASSYVGAGYTF. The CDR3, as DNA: TGTGCCAGTAGCTATGTGGGAGCCGGCTACACCTTC.

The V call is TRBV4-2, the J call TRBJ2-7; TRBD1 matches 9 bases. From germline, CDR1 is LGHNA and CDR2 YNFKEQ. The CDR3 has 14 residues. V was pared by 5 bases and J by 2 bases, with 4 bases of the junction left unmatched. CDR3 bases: TGTGCCAGCAGCGGACAGGGGACCACCTACGAGCAGTACTTC. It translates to CASSGQGTTYEQYF.

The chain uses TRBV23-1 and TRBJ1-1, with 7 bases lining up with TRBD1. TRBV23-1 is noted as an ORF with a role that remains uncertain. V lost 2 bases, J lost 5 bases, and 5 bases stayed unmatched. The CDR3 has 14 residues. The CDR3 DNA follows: TGCGCCAGCAGTCAAAAGGGGGCTGGAACTGAAGCTTTCTTT. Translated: CASSQKGAGTEAFF.

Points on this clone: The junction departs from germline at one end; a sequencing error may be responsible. CDR3 sequence: CASSLDRAGETQYF. The DNA of the CDR3 is TGTGCTAGCAGCTTAGACAGGGCAGGGGAGACCCAGTACTTC. The V and J genes are TRBV7-7 and TRBJ2-5, with TRBD1 identical over 7 bases. This CDR3 contains 14 residues. Germline CDR1 is SSHAT and CDR2 is FNYEAQ (reference sequence). The full variable domain, its missing parts supplied by reference TRBV7-7 and TRBJ2-5, is GAGVSQSPRYKVTKRGQDVTLRCDPISSHATLYWYQQALGQGPEFLTYFNYEAQPDKSGLPSDRFSAERPEGSISTLTIQRTEQRDSAMYRCASSLDRAGETQYFGPGTRLLVL.

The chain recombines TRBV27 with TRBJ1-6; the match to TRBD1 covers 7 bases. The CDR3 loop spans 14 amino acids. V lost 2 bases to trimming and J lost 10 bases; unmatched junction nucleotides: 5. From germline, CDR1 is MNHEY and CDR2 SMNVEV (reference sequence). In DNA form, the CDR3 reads TGTGCCAGCAGTTTAAAAGGGGGCCGGTCACCCCTCCACTTT. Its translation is CASSLKGGRSPLHF.

The CDR3 reads CASSLNRGYGYTF. The CDR3 nucleotides read TGTGCCAGCAGCTTGAACAGGGGCTATGGCTACACCTTC. The chain carries TRBV5-4 and TRBJ1-2; TRBD1 matches 7 bases. Germline CDR1 and CDR2: SGHNT and YYREEE (reference sequence). Losses at the gene ends were 1 base for V and 4 bases for J; bases not matched to a gene: 1. CDR3 length equals 13 residues. The full variable domain, rest sourced from reference TRBV5-4 and TRBJ1-2, is ETGVTQSPTHLIKTRGQQVTLRCSSQSGHNTVSWYQQALGQGPQFIFQYYREEENGRGNFPPRFSGLQFPNYSSELNVNALELDDSALYLCASSLNRGYGYTFGSGTRLTVV.

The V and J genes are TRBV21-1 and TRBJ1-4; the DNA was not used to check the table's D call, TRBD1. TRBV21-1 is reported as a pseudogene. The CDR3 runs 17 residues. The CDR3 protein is CASSTAIPGGVSEKLFF. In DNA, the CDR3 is TGTGCCAGCAGCACCGCGATACCAGGGGGCGTTAGTGAAAAACTGTTTTTT.

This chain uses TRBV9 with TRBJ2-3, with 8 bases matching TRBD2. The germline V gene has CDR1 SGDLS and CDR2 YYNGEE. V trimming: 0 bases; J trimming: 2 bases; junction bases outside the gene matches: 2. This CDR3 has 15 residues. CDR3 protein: CASSVAGGLTDTQYF. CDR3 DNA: TGTGCCAGCAGCGTAGCGGGGGGGCTCACAGATACGCAGTATTTT.